Presented here are 21 T cell receptor beta chains from one specimen sequenced in a study of blood T cell repertoires in COVID-19. Generated by immunoSEQ multiplex PCR, the TCRdb table keeps only in-frame clones and is missing some. The table includes approximately 340,000 clones, roughly 92% detected once. Sequencing was performed on PBMCs or T cells enriched from blood (not recorded which). The receptor set was obtained from a woman in her thirties or forties who had been exposed to COVID-19.

The chain recombines TRBV24-1 with TRBJ2-1, with TRBD1 identical over 9 bases. The CDR3 loop spans 14 amino acids. Losses at the gene ends were 3 bases for V and 7 bases for J; bases not matched to a gene: 3. Germline V gene sequence: CDR1 KGHDR, CDR2 SFDVKD. CDR3 region: CATSDTGGRNEQFF. The CDR3 nucleotides are TGTGCCACCAGTGATACAGGGGGCCGGAATGAGCAGTTCTTC.

This clone was observed a handful of times. The chain is built from TRBV13 and TRBJ2-7; TRBD1 matches 7 bases. CDR3 length: 15 residues. The germline V gene has CDR1 PRHDT and CDR2 FYEKMQ (reference sequence). The trim removed 4 bases at V and 3 bases at J, leaving 9 bases unmatched. CDR3 amino acids: CASSSHEAGGYEQYF. The CDR3 DNA sequence: TGTGCCAGCAGCTCCCACGAGGCAGGGGGCTACGAGCAGTACTTC. The whole variable domain, remainder taken from reference TRBV13 and TRBJ2-7, is AAGVIQSPRHLIKEKRETATLKCYPIPRHDTVYWYQQGPGQDPQFLISFYEKMQSDKGSIPDRFSAQQFSDYHSELNMSSLELGDSALYFCASSSHEAGGYEQYFGPGTRLTVT.

This clone appeared a few times. The rearrangement joins TRBV7-2 to TRBJ1-2; 8 bases align to TRBD1. CDR1 is SGHTA, CDR2 FQGNSA, per germline. The CDR3 sequence is 15 residues long. J was trimmed by 8 bases and V by 4 bases; bases with no gene match: 12. CDR3 amino acids: CASSSTGAGAGGYTF. CDR3 bases: TGTGCCAGCAGCTCGACAGGGGCTGGGGCAGGAGGCTACACCTTC. Combining the CDR3 with reference TRBV7-2 and TRBJ1-2 gives the whole variable domain GAGVSQSPSNKVTEKGKDVELRCDPISGHTALYWYRQSLGQGLEFLIYFQGNSAPDKSGLPSDRFSAERTGGSVSTLTIQRTQQEDSAVYLCASSSTGAGAGGYTFGSGTRLTVV.

J is TRBJ2-1 and V is TRBV7-3; D is possibly TRBD2 (6 bases). V was trimmed by 2 bases and J by 2 bases, leaving 10 bases between them. There are 15 residues in the CDR3. CDR1 and CDR2 (germline): SGHTA, FQGTGA. This CDR3 is CASSLDGGAYNEQFF. Here the CDR3 DNA reads TGTGCCAGCAGCTTAGACGGGGGTGCCTACAATGAGCAGTTCTTC. The variable domain in full, with the rest retrieved from reference TRBV7-3 and TRBJ2-1, is GAGVSQTPSNKVTEKGKYVELRCDPISGHTALYWYRQSLGQGPEFLIYFQGTGAADDSGLPNDRFFAVRPEGSVSTLKIQRTERGDSAVYLCASSLDGGAYNEQFFGPGTRLTVL.

The chain has TRBV19 and TRBJ1-4; D is possibly TRBD1 (5 bases). This CDR3 is built from 15 residues. Germline V lookup: CDR1 LNHDA, CDR2 SQIVND (reference sequence). V lost 1 base to trimming and J lost 2 bases, with 8 bases between them. As DNA, the CDR3 is TGTGCCAGTAGTATAGGGACATCCACTAATGAAAAACTGTTTTTT. This sequence encodes CASSIGTSTNEKLFF.

The chain recombines TRBV5-1 with TRBJ2-3, with D tentatively TRBD1 (5 bases). V lost 2 bases and J lost 2, with 21 bases in between. Germline values: CDR1 SGHRS, CDR2 YFSETQ. CDR3 size: 18 residues. This CDR3 reads CASSLIGRTYRNTDTQYF. In DNA form, the CDR3 reads TGCGCCAGCAGCTTAATCGGACGGACCTACAGGAACACAGATACGCAGTATTTT.

The V and J genes are TRBV28 and TRBJ1-3; weak D call: TRBD1 (5 bases). In germline, CDR1 is MDHEN, CDR2 SYDVKM. The CDR3 loop spans 17 amino acids. The germline V and J ends were trimmed by 6 bases and 0 bases, with 18 bases remaining between them. As DNA, the CDR3 is TGTGCCAGCAGCACGCTAAACAGGCGCTTCTCTGGAAACACCATATATTTT. Translation: CASSTLNRRFSGNTIYF.

The rearrangement joins TRBV5-1 to TRBJ2-1, with 7 bases fitting TRBD2. Germline CDR1 is SGHRS and CDR2 is YFSETQ. V dropped 2 bases and J dropped 0; count of bases not matched to a gene: 5. This CDR3 has 16 residues. The CDR3 bases are TGCGCCAGCAGCTTTGGCGGGGGTGCCTCCTACAATGAGCAGTTCTTC. As protein: CASSFGGGASYNEQFF.

The J gene is TRBJ1-1, the V gene TRBV30; D gene ambiguous. The CDR3 consists of 13 residues. V was pared by 2 bases and J by 0 bases, with 7 bases between. Germline V CDR1 and CDR2: GTSNPN, SVGIG (reference sequence). CDR3 DNA: TGTGCCTGGAGTCCAACTATGAACACTGAAGCTTTCTTT. Translation: CAWSPTMNTEAFF. The full variable domain, in which reference TRBV30 and TRBJ1-1 provide the parts outside the CDR3, is SQTIHQWPATLVQPVGSPLSLECTVEGTSNPNLYWYRQAAGRGLQLLFYSVGIGQISSEVPQNLSASRPQDRQFILSSKKLLLSDSGFYLCAWSPTMNTEAFFGQGTRLTVV.

This chain joins TRBV2 and TRBJ2-1; 9 bases are a match to TRBD2. The germline V gene has CDR1 SNHLY and CDR2 FYNNEI. V lost 4 bases, J lost 6 bases, and 7 bases stayed unmatched. The CDR3 totals 15 residues. CDR3 region: CASSVEGSGGNEQFF. The CDR3 DNA is TGTGCCAGCAGTGTGGAGGGTAGCGGGGGCAATGAGCAGTTCTTC.

V usage is TRBV10-1 and J usage is TRBJ2-1, with 9 bases aligning to TRBD2. Unmatched junction bases numbered 8, after V lost 4 bases and J lost 7 bases. The germline V gene encodes CDR1 WNHNN and CDR2 SYGVQD (reference sequence). The length of the CDR3 is 15 residues. CDR3 DNA sequence: TGCGCCAGCAGTGGGCCCGGGACTAGCAATAATGAGCAGTTCTTC. It encodes CASSGPGTSNNEQFF.

The chain carries TRBV7-3 and TRBJ1-2, with 9 bases aligning to TRBD1. V lost 5 bases and J lost 7; bases outside the gene matches: 14. Per germline, CDR1 SGHTA and CDR2 FQGTGA. CDR3 size: 16 residues. Here the CDR3 DNA reads TGTGCCAGCAGCCCATCACCCGGGACAGGGTCTTTTGGCTACACCTTC. This sequence encodes CASSPSPGTGSFGYTF.

This clone showed up just once. The chain joins TRBV25-1 to TRBJ1-3, with 8 bases identical to TRBD1. Germline CDR1 is MGHDK and CDR2 is SYGVNS. V shed 8 bases, J shed 3 bases, and the junction held 6 bases outside the gene matches. The CDR3 runs 14 residues. Here the CDR3 reads CASATGGVGNTIYF. The CDR3 nucleotides read TGTGCCAGCGCCACAGGGGGAGTTGGAAACACCATATATTTT.

The table lists this clone with a few counts. This sample includes further DNA sequences coding for the same CDR3. The CDR3 sequence is CASSFRENTEAFF. In DNA, the CDR3 is TGTGCCAGCAGTTTCCGGGAAAACACTGAAGCTTTCTTT. V usage is TRBV12-3 or TRBV12-4 and J usage is TRBJ1-1; D ambiguous. V was pared by 3 bases and J by 2 bases, with 7 bases between. CDR3 length: 13 amino acids.

This chain joins TRBV6-1 and TRBJ2-2; tentative D call: TRBD2 (7 bases). Trimming removed 2 bases from V and 4 bases from J, with 20 bases in between. CDR3 length: 18 amino acids. The V gene's germline CDR1 is MNHNS and CDR2 SASEGT. For the CDR3, the DNA is TGTGCCAGCAGTGAAAGGCCCCTTGGGGGGGGCAGCACCGGGGAGCTGTTTTTT. Protein: CASSERPLGGGSTGELFF.

In the case of this clone: A junction end diverges from the germline sequence, so it may reflect a read error. The V gene is TRBV7-2, the J gene TRBJ1-2; possibly TRBD1 for D (6 bases). The CDR3 loop spans 16 amino acids. The germline gives CDR1 SGHTA, CDR2 FQGNSA. The CDR3 is CASSLDWRGREYGYTF. DNA of the CDR3: TGTGCCAGCAGTTTAGATTGGAGGGGGAGGGAATATGGCTACACCTTC.

V usage is TRBV5-4 and J usage is TRBJ1-2, with D uncertain. The germline V and J ends were trimmed by 0 bases and 4 bases, with 7 bases remaining between them. CDR3 length: 13 amino acids. Germline CDR1 and CDR2: SGHNT and YYREEE (reference sequence). The chain's CDR3 is CASSLAGTYGYTF. The CDR3 nucleotides read TGTGCCAGCAGCTTGGCGGGTACCTATGGCTACACCTTC.

The chain is built from TRBV20-1 and TRBJ2-3, with D possibly being TRBD2 (5 bases). Germline values: CDR1 DFQATT, CDR2 SNEGSKA (reference sequence). The CDR3 extends over 16 amino acids. Trimming removed 3 bases from V and 2 bases from J, with 18 bases in between. This chain's CDR3 is CSASGLFRTATDTQYF. DNA of the CDR3: TGCAGTGCTAGTGGATTATTCAGGACTGCCACAGATACGCAGTATTTT.

This chain joins TRBV29-1 and TRBJ1-2; 7 bases align to TRBD1. The CDR3 has 13 residues. Germline lookup yields CDR1 SQVTM and CDR2 ANQGSEA. V lost 7 bases to trimming and J lost 4 bases; unmatched junction nucleotides: 9. CDR3 sequence (DNA): TGCAGCGCCCAGGACAGGCGTCTCTATGGCTACACCTTC. The encoded protein is CSAQDRRLYGYTF.

CDR3 residues: CASSTGQGNTIYF. The DNA of the CDR3 is TGTGCCAGTAGTACGGGACAGGGAAACACCATATATTTT. The chain carries TRBV19 and TRBJ1-3; 7 bases match TRBD1. V lost 4 bases to trimming and J lost 4 bases; unmatched junction nucleotides: 1. The CDR3 is 13 amino acids. The germline gives CDR1 LNHDA, CDR2 SQIVND (reference sequence). The whole variable domain, filled in from reference TRBV19 and TRBJ1-3, reads DGGITQSPKYLFRKEGQNVTLSCEQNLNHDAMYWYRQDPGQGLRLIYYSQIVNDFQKGDIAEGYSVSREKKESFPLTVTSAQKNPTAFYLCASSTGQGNTIYFGEGSWLTVV.

The V call is TRBV5-1, the J call TRBJ1-4; 8 bases fit TRBD1. CDR3 length equals 13 residues. Per the germline V gene, CDR1 is SGHRS and CDR2 is YFSETQ. After removal of 4 bases from V and 7 bases from J, the junction contained 3 bases not matched to a gene. In DNA, the CDR3 is TGCGCCAGCAGCCGGGGGACAGGTGAAAAACTGTTTTTT. Protein: CASSRGTGEKLFF. Full variable domain (rest looked up from reference TRBV5-1 and TRBJ1-4): KAGVTQTPRYLIKTRGQQVTLSCSPISGHRSVSWYQQTPGQGLQFLFEYFSETQRNKGNFPGRFSGRQFSNSRSEMNVSTLELGDSALYLCASSRGTGEKLFFGSGTQLSVL.